The 12 T cell receptor beta chains in this list originate from one sample, sequenced in a study of beta chain features in type 1 diabetes. Expressed TCRB transcripts were sequenced after all isolated RNA was converted to cDNA. Libraries were prepared by immunoSEQ multiplex PCR; TCRdb keeps only in-frame clonotypes and omits some of them. The sample records over 300,000 clones, roughly 8% being singletons. The sequenced sample consisted of central memory CD4+ T cells from blood. The receptors derive from a woman aged 18-29 years in good health.

In its sample, this clone was seen a few times. In the same sample, other DNA sequences code for this CDR3. The chain has TRBV15 and TRBJ2-5, with no clear D. Germline V CDR1 and CDR2: LNHNV, YYDKDF (reference sequence). V lost 0 bases, J lost 4 bases, and 6 bases lay in between. CDR3 length: 13 residues. The CDR3 loop reads CATSRDLSETQYF. DNA of the CDR3: TGTGCCACCAGCAGAGATCTATCAGAGACCCAGTACTTC.

This clone was seen more than once but under ten times. This chain joins TRBV5-4 and TRBJ1-3; D ambiguous. The CDR3 consists of 15 residues. Germline-derived CDR1 and CDR2 are SGHNT and YYREEE (reference sequence). V dropped 3 bases and J dropped 0 bases, with 10 bases sitting between them. The CDR3 region is CASSSDGSSGNTIYF. In DNA form, the CDR3 reads TGTGCCAGCAGCTCGGACGGGAGCTCTGGAAACACCATATATTTT.

This chain links TRBV5-4 with TRBJ2-5; 13 bases align to TRBD2. V trimming: 4 bases; J trimming: 1 base; junction bases outside the gene matches: 16. The CDR3 is 20 residues long. Germline CDR1 reads SGHNT; CDR2 reads YYREEE (reference sequence). CDR3 amino acids: CASSATGLAGDPASQETQYF. CDR3 nucleotides: TGTGCCAGCAGCGCGACCGGACTAGCGGGAGACCCCGCCTCCCAAGAGACCCAGTACTTC.

The chain carries TRBV27 and TRBJ2-7, with D maybe TRBD2 (5 bases). Germline V gene lookup returns CDR1 MNHEY and CDR2 SMNVEV (reference sequence). The V and J ends lost 4 bases and 5 bases respectively, with 21 bases between them. This CDR3 spans 16 amino acids. CDR3 in DNA: TGTGCCAGCAGTTCCCGGAGCGCGGGTTCGGGGAACGAGCAGTACTTC. This gives the protein CASSSRSAGSGNEQYF.

This clone has only a few counts. The chain employs TRBV7-9 and TRBJ2-5; D gene ambiguous. V was clipped by 1 base and J by 2 bases, with 5 bases between them. The CDR3 consists of 13 residues. Germline loops: CDR1 SEHNR, CDR2 FQNEAQ (reference sequence). The CDR3 spells CASSLGQQETQYF. The CDR3 DNA follows: TGTGCCAGCAGCTTAGGGCAGCAAGAGACCCAGTACTTC.

This clone was found a few times. The rearrangement uses TRBV21-1 and TRBJ2-1; TRBD2 is the table's D call and was not checked against the DNA. TRBV21-1 counts as a pseudogene. The CDR3 is 20 residues long. CDR3 loop: CASSKEWRSRTSGCYNEQFF. Written as DNA, the CDR3 is TGTGCCAGCAGCAAAGAGTGGAGGAGCAGGACTAGCGGCTGCTACAATGAGCAGTTCTTC.

This clone has a handful of counts. The V gene is TRBV6-5, the J gene TRBJ2-7; D unclear. V lost 6 bases to trimming and J lost 1 base, with 10 bases between them. The CDR3 is 13 residues long. Germline lookup yields CDR1 MNHEY and CDR2 SVGAGI. CDR3 coding DNA: TGTGCCAGCAGAGGGTCTCCTTCCTACGAGCAGTACTTC. Its protein product is CASRGSPSYEQYF.

This chain uses TRBV20-1 with TRBJ2-1, with D hard to call. This CDR3 has 11 amino acids. CDR1 and CDR2 from the germline V gene are DFQATT and SNEGSKA (reference sequence). Trimming took 3 bases from V and 8 from J, leaving 8 bases between them. As DNA, the CDR3 is TGCAGTGCTAGGGAGTGGGATGAGCAGTTCTTC. Its protein product is CSAREWDEQFF.

There are a few counts of this clone. V gene TRBV28 combines with J gene TRBJ1-5; unclear D gene. Trimming shortened V by 4 bases and J by 9 bases, and 7 bases separated the two germline ends. Germline assignment: CDR1 MDHEN and CDR2 SYDVKM. The CDR3 sequence is 11 residues long. CDR3: CASSSPSPQHF. The CDR3 nucleotides read TGTGCCAGCAGTTCCCCGTCGCCCCAGCATTTT.

This clone was counted a few times. V is TRBV6-1 and J is TRBJ2-3; the D gene is possibly TRBD1 (5 bases). The germline V gene has CDR1 MNHNS and CDR2 SASEGT. The ends were cut back, 3 bases at V and 6 bases at J, with 16 bases in the middle. The CDR3 totals 15 residues. Here the CDR3 DNA reads TGTGCCAGCAGTGACCGCGGCGGCCCAGGGGATACGCAGTATTTT. Its translation is CASSDRGGPGDTQYF.

With regard to this clone: At one end the junction does not follow the germline gene, possibly because of a read error. The gene calls are TRBV6-6 and TRBJ2-7; no reliable D call. The CDR3 is made up of 11 amino acids. Germline V CDR1 and CDR2: MNHNY, SVGAGI (reference sequence). As DNA, the CDR3 is TGTGCCTGCAGTACTGAGTACGAGCAGTACTTC. Amino acids: CACSTEYEQYF.

This clone came up many times. The V call is TRBV6-6, the J call TRBJ1-4; D gene unclear. The CDR3 is made up of 14 amino acids. The V end was cut by 4 bases, the J end by 6 bases, with 12 bases between. The germline V gene has CDR1 MNHNY and CDR2 SVGAGI (reference sequence). DNA of the CDR3: TGTGCCAGCAGTTCATCAGGTGTCGATGAAAAACTGTTTTTT. It translates to CASSSSGVDEKLFF.